This T cell receptor (beta chain) was identified in a study of shared clonotypes between healthy human individuals. Trimming pared 3 bases from V and 0 bases from J, leaving 12 bases between. Germline lookup yields CDR1 SGDLS and CDR2 YYNGEE. The CDR3 loop spans 15 amino acids. Naive CD8 populations comprised CD45RO-negative cells positively selected for CCR7, excluding terminally differentiated effector memory CD45RA+ cells. As originally analysed: In the immunoSEQ data, sequences were junction-only and lacked quality scores, so filtering differed. Assay used: immunoSEQ multiplex PCR; TCRdb lists only in-frame clones, some missing. V, J and clone size derive from that table, while D and trimming were established from the DNA sequence. Here the sample spans more than 2 million clones, 80% to 95% being singletons.

Sequencing was done on a sample of naive CD8+ T cells from PBMCs. The receptor was isolated from a man between 18 and 35 years old in good health. Some clones in this sample may be carry-over from other donors' samples. The chain joins TRBV9 to TRBJ1-1, with a possible D match to TRBD1 (5 bases). CDR3 nucleotides: TGTGCCAGCAGCGCCGGGACGTATATGAACACTGAAGCTTTCTTT. This encodes CASSAGTYMNTEAFF.